The 31 T cell receptor beta chains in this list originate from one sample, sequenced in a study of low-dose radiotherapy and immunotherapy resistance in tumors. Both TCRalpha and TCRbeta chains were reverse transcribed with V-gene-specific primers. For amplifying TCRs, the PCR ran for approximately 21 cycles with Phusion, which was used together with a constant-region primer and the adapter on the V primers. TCRdb re-analysed the reads in MiXCR, keeping a single row per CDR3 protein. This sample has 80,000 to 95,000 distinct CDR3 sequences, with around 9.2% found just once. The time point is: before trial treatment. This material consisted of PBMCs, taken before treatment. The source is a male donor with prostate cancer.

This clonotype was seen repeatedly, ten times or more. V and J are TRBV12-3 or TRBV12-4 and TRBJ2-7; D possibly corresponds to TRBD2 (6 bases). This CDR3 is 14 amino acids long. Trimming cost V 6 bases and J 7 bases, with 19 bases left between them. CDR3 sequence: CASSPFGSGDEQYF. The CDR3 DNA is TGTGCCAGCAGCCCCTTCGGCTCGGGAGATGAGCAGTACTTC.

This clonotype was found many times. The chain links TRBV7-9 to TRBJ2-1, with 8 bases matching TRBD2. Trimming removed 5 bases from V and 2 bases from J; junction bases left unmatched: 5. CDR3 size: 15 residues. Germline V gene sequence: CDR1 SEHNR, CDR2 FQNEAQ (reference sequence). The CDR3 DNA follows: TGTGCCAGCAGCCCGCGGACTAGCACCTACAATGAGCAGTTCTTC. As protein: CASSPRTSTYNEQFF.

This clonotype appeared many times. The V gene is TRBV2, the J gene TRBJ2-5, with no clear D. Germline CDR1 and CDR2: SNHLY and FYNNEI. This CDR3 is built from 10 residues. Trimming removed 7 bases from V and 5 bases from J, with 5 bases in between. The CDR3 region has the DNA TGTGCCAGCACTGGGGAGACCCAGTACTTC. Translating it yields CASTGETQYF.

This clonotype was counted ten times or more. The CDR3 protein is CASSLGTGGDQPQHF. The CDR3 DNA follows: TGTGCCAGCAGTTTGGGCACAGGGGGCGATCAGCCCCAGCATTTT. The chain joins TRBV12-3 or TRBV12-4 to TRBJ1-5, with 9 bases fitting TRBD1. J gave up 5 bases and V 3 bases, and 5 bases lay outside the gene matches. This CDR3 comprises 15 residues.

This clonotype has at least ten counts. The rearrangement joins TRBV7-8 to TRBJ1-1; TRBD1 matches at 7 bases. The CDR3 consists of 16 residues. Trimming at V came to 2 bases and at J to 2 bases, leaving 8 bases not matched to a gene. Germline V gene lookup returns CDR1 SGHVS and CDR2 FQNEAQ. The CDR3, as DNA: TGTGCCAGCAGCTTACAGCAGGGGGGCACCAACACTGAAGCTTTCTTT. Translated, it gives CASSLQQGGTNTEAFF.

The chain combines TRBV7-9 with TRBJ2-5; D perhaps matches TRBD1 (6 bases). The CDR3 contains 14 residues. The V end was cut by 5 bases, the J end by 11 bases, with 21 bases between. The germline V gene has CDR1 SEHNR and CDR2 FQNEAQ (reference sequence). CDR3 loop: CASSQGHKNNEQYF. The CDR3 DNA sequence: TGTGCCAGCAGCCAGGGACATAAGAACAATGAGCAGTACTTC.

At least ten counts were recorded for this clonotype. The genes are TRBV28 and TRBJ1-5, with 12 bases aligning to TRBD1. The V gene end was trimmed by 5 bases and the J gene end by 4 bases; junction bases not matched to a gene: 15. Germline lookup yields CDR1 MDHEN and CDR2 SYDVKM. This CDR3 has 19 residues. The CDR3 reads CASSLRDRGRRRENQPQHF. In DNA, the CDR3 is TGTGCCAGCAGTCTCCGGGACAGGGGGCGCCGCAGGGAGAATCAGCCCCAGCATTTT.

This clonotype was observed at least ten times. One end of the junction is discordant with germline, which a read error may explain. V usage is TRBV4-3 and J usage is TRBJ1-1; D is possibly TRBD1 (6 bases). The CDR3 is 13 residues long. Per the germline V gene, CDR1 is LGHNA and CDR2 is YSLEER. CDR3 loop: CASSQDFTGWLRF. CDR3 bases: TGCGCCAGCAGCCAAGATTTCACAGGGTGGCTCCGTTTT.

This clonotype was seen at least ten times. The V call is TRBV11-2, the J call TRBJ2-5; 10 bases fit TRBD1. V was clipped by 5 bases and J by 4 bases; unmatched bases: 4. The CDR3 runs 14 residues. Germline V lookup: CDR1 SGHAT, CDR2 FQNNGV. In nucleotides, the CDR3 is TGTGCCAGCAGCCTGACAGGGGGCGTAGAGACCCAGTACTTC. Protein product: CASSLTGGVETQYF.

This clonotype was detected ten times or more. The chain couples TRBV11-2 to TRBJ2-1; 8 bases fit TRBD1. The V segment lost 1 base and the J segment 6 bases; nucleotides outside the gene matches: 8. The CDR3 extends over 16 amino acids. CDR1 SGHAT and CDR2 FQNNGV come from the germline V gene. The CDR3 sequence is CASSLGGTGRSNEQFF. The CDR3 DNA follows: TGTGCCAGCAGCTTAGGCGGGACAGGTCGTTCCAATGAGCAGTTCTTC. The full variable domain, with the rest looked up from reference TRBV11-2 and TRBJ2-1, is EAGVAQSPRYKIIEKRQSVAFWCNPISGHATLYWYQQILGQGPKLLIQFQNNGVVDDSQLPKDRFSAERLKGVDSTLKIQPAKLEDSAVYLCASSLGGTGRSNEQFFGPGTRLTVL.

This clonotype has ten or more counts. The chain links TRBV7-6 to TRBJ2-5; 7 bases map to TRBD2. The CDR3 consists of 14 residues. CDR1 is SGHVS, CDR2 FNYEAQ, per germline. V dropped 3 bases and J dropped 7; count of bases not matched to a gene: 8. The CDR3 region has the DNA TGTGCCAGCAGCTTCGAATCGGGCGGGGGGACCCAGTACTTC. It specifies CASSFESGGGTQYF.

This clonotype was detected ten times or more. V and J are TRBV28 and TRBJ1-5, with D possibly matching TRBD1 (5 bases). CDR1 and CDR2 (germline): MDHEN, SYDVKM. V lost 3 bases and J 4 bases, leaving 13 bases between the germline ends. This CDR3 comprises 15 residues. The CDR3 DNA is TGTGCCAGCAGTTTTGCAGGGAGACGAAATCAGCCCCAGCATTTT. It translates to CASSFAGRRNQPQHF.

In this sample, this clonotype turned up many times. J is TRBJ1-4 and V is TRBV4-2, with TRBD1 matching 7 bases. Germline V gene data show CDR1 as LGHNA and CDR2 as YNFKEQ. V trimming: 3 bases; J trimming: 8 bases; junction bases outside the gene matches: 9. This CDR3 is built from 15 residues. This chain's CDR3 is CASSQDSGQREKLFF. CDR3 nucleotide sequence: TGTGCCAGCAGCCAGGACTCGGGACAGCGAGAAAAACTGTTTTTT.

This clonotype has a count of ten or more. V and J are TRBV6-2 or TRBV6-3 and TRBJ1-5; TRBD1 aligns across 9 bases. This CDR3 is 16 amino acids long. The V and J ends lost 4 bases and 3 bases, in that order; junction bases with no gene match: 7. CDR1 is MNHEY, CDR2 SVGEGT, per germline. The CDR3 loop reads CASSFSGQGDNQPQHF. Written as DNA, the CDR3 is TGTGCCAGCAGTTTTTCGGGACAGGGCGACAATCAGCCCCAGCATTTT.

A note on this clonotype: This may be a read error: a much more frequent sequence differs by one nucleotide. This chain links TRBV5-8 with TRBJ1-1; D ambiguous. Germline V gene lookup returns CDR1 SGHTS and CDR2 YDEGEE. The CDR3 runs to 15 residues. In nucleotides, the CDR3 is TGTGCCAGCAGCTTAGCTGAGGTGGTGAACACTGAAGCTTACTTT. This translates into CASSLAEVVNTEAYF.

This clonotype occurred many times. The rearrangement joins TRBV5-1 to TRBJ2-7; either TRBD1 or TRBD2 may supply D (5 bases each). Trimming cost V 4 bases and J 2 bases, with 13 bases left between them. This CDR3 has 14 residues. CDR1 SGHRS and CDR2 YFSETQ come from the germline V gene. The CDR3 DNA follows: TGCGCCAGCAGCCTTGGGACCTCTCCCTACGAGCAGTACTTC. Protein: CASSLGTSPYEQYF.

In this sample, this clonotype turned up many times. V gene TRBV7-2 combines with J gene TRBJ2-7; D perhaps matches TRBD2 (7 bases). The CDR3 is 16 amino acids. Trimming removed 5 bases from V and 0 bases from J, with 17 bases in between. The germline V gene has CDR1 SGHTA and CDR2 FQGNSA. CDR3 loop: CASSPNGGGVSYEQYF. CDR3 bases: TGTGCCAGCAGCCCGAACGGAGGGGGGGTCTCCTACGAGCAGTACTTC.

This clonotype was picked up many times. The chain joins TRBV30 to TRBJ1-5; 9 bases align to TRBD1. The CDR3 sequence is 14 residues long. V was clipped by 1 base and J by 5 bases; unmatched bases: 3. The V gene's germline CDR1 is GTSNPN and CDR2 SVGIG (reference sequence). CDR3 bases: TGTGCCTGGAGTGACGGGACAGGGCATCAGCCCCAGCATTTT. This codes for CAWSDGTGHQPQHF.

This clonotype was observed many times. The chain carries TRBV12-3 or TRBV12-4 and TRBJ2-4; D is perhaps TRBD2 (5 bases). V was trimmed by 6 bases and J by 3 bases, leaving 9 bases between them. This CDR3 region has 13 residues. Here the CDR3 DNA reads TGTGCCAGCAGCGAGCGGAACAAAAACATTCAGTACTTC. This encodes CASSERNKNIQYF.

In this sample, this clonotype turned up many times. This chain uses TRBV20-1 with TRBJ2-7; D remains ambiguous. The germline V gene has CDR1 DFQATT and CDR2 SNEGSKA (reference sequence). The CDR3 runs 14 residues. V was pared by 3 bases and J by 4 bases, with 16 bases between. CDR3 in DNA: TGCAGTGCTAGTCCCATGAGGACCGTATACGAGCAGTACTTC. The encoded protein is CSASPMRTVYEQYF.

The chain uses TRBV10-2 and TRBJ2-3; D call uncertain. CDR3 size: 12 residues. V was pared by 8 bases and J by 0 bases, with 6 bases between. Germline values: CDR1 WSHSY, CDR2 SAAADI. CDR3 in DNA: TGCGCCAGCGGGCTCAGCACAGATACGCAGTATTTT. Its protein is CASGLSTDTQYF.

This clonotype was detected many times. This chain connects TRBV6-1 to TRBJ2-3; D is unclear. The CDR3 is 15 amino acids. CDR1 and CDR2 (germline): MNHNS, SASEGT. Trimming left V 0 bases short and J 0 bases short, with 7 bases between. CDR3 sequence reads: CASSEAGRSTDTQYF. CDR3 bases: TGTGCCAGCAGTGAAGCTGGTCGTAGCACAGATACGCAGTATTTT.

About this clonotype itself: This likely reflects a read error, since a far larger clone is one base away. The chain combines TRBV6-6 with TRBJ2-1, with 7 positions matching TRBD2. In germline, CDR1 is MNHNY, CDR2 SVGAGI (reference sequence). The CDR3 has 15 amino acids. CDR3 loop: CASTQGRGSYKEQFF. The CDR3 coding sequence is TGTGCCAGCACCCAAGGGAGGGGCTCCTACAAAGAGCAGTTCTTC.

This clonotype has ten or more counts. This chain connects TRBV28 to TRBJ2-4; D perhaps matches TRBD1 (5 bases). The CDR3 runs 14 residues. From germline, CDR1 is MDHEN and CDR2 SYDVKM. V lost 3 bases to trimming and J lost 1 base, with 7 bases between them. This CDR3 is CASSFGAAKNIQYF. The CDR3 nucleotides read TGTGCCAGCAGTTTTGGGGCGGCCAAAAACATTCAGTACTTC.

In this sample, this clonotype turned up many times. This chain uses TRBV7-8 with TRBJ1-5; D is possibly TRBD1 (6 bases). The germline V gene has CDR1 SGHVS and CDR2 FQNEAQ. V dropped 4 bases and J dropped 0 bases, with 13 bases sitting between them. CDR3 length equals 16 residues. The CDR3 DNA reads as TGTGCCAGCAGCTCCCGACAGGCCAATAGCAATCAGCCCCAGCATTTT. Its protein is CASSSRQANSNQPQHF.

This clonotype was counted many times. The genes are TRBV3-1 and TRBJ2-7; the match to TRBD2 covers 11 bases. The germline gives CDR1 LGHDT, CDR2 YNNKEL (reference sequence). The junction had 9 bases not matched to a gene; V was cut back by 2 bases and J by 0 bases. This CDR3 is built from 18 residues. The CDR3 region has the DNA TGTGCCAGCAGCCAACCGTGGTCTAGCGGGAGGAGCTCCTACGAGCAGTACTTC. As protein: CASSQPWSSGRSSYEQYF.

This clonotype showed up many times. The chain has TRBV28 and TRBJ1-1; no clear D gene. Trimming left V 10 bases short and J 1 base short, with 7 bases between. The CDR3 runs 11 residues. In germline, CDR1 is MDHEN, CDR2 SYDVKM. CDR3 loop: CAITGNTEAFF. In nucleotides, the CDR3 is TGTGCCATCACGGGGAACACTGAAGCTTTCTTT. The variable domain in full, completed from reference TRBV28 and TRBJ1-1, reads DVKVTQSSRYLVKRTGEKVFLECVQDMDHENMFWYRQDPGLGLRLIYFSYDVKMKEKGDIPEGYSVSREKKERFSLILESASTNQTSMYLCAITGNTEAFFGQGTRLTVV.

This clonotype came up many times. The chain has TRBV14 and TRBJ2-1; the match to TRBD2 covers 9 bases. CDR1 and CDR2 (germline): SGHDN, FVKESK. There are 19 residues in the CDR3. With 0 bases clipped from V and 7 bases from J, the junction kept 16 bases outside the gene matches. CDR3 sequence: CASSQDRSGSLAGINEQFF. The CDR3 DNA follows: TGTGCCAGCAGCCAAGATAGGAGTGGTTCTCTAGCGGGAATAAATGAGCAGTTCTTC.

This clonotype was counted at least ten times. The rearrangement uses TRBV29-1 and TRBJ2-5, with TRBD2 identical over 7 bases. The CDR3 loop spans 12 amino acids. Per the germline V gene, CDR1 is SQVTM and CDR2 is ANQGSEA. The junction had 2 bases not matched to a gene; V was cut back by 2 bases and J by 5 bases. As DNA, the CDR3 is TGCAGCGTTGAAAACGGGGGGGAGACCCAGTACTTC. Residues: CSVENGGETQYF. The entire variable domain, with the rest obtained from reference TRBV29-1 and TRBJ2-5, is as follows: SAVISQKPSRDICQRGTSLTIQCQVDSQVTMMFWYRQQPGQSLTLIATANQGSEATYESGFVIDKFPISRPNLTFSTLTVSNMSPEDSSIYLCSVENGGETQYFGPGTRLLVL.

This chain joins TRBV12-3 or TRBV12-4 and TRBJ1-5, with D possibly matching TRBD1 (5 bases). The germline V and J ends were trimmed by 6 bases and 6 bases, with 24 bases remaining between them. The CDR3 has 17 residues. The CDR3 loop reads CASRESGWGPRFQPQHF. The CDR3 DNA sequence: TGTGCCAGCAGGGAGTCTGGGTGGGGCCCCCGGTTTCAGCCCCAGCATTTT.

This clonotype was seen many times. This chain links TRBV7-2 with TRBJ2-7; the D is unclear. From germline, CDR1 is SGHTA and CDR2 FQGNSA. V shed 5 bases and J shed 6 bases, with 8 bases lying between them. The CDR3 length is 11 residues. CDR3 amino acids: CASSAWTEQYF. In DNA form, the CDR3 reads TGTGCCAGCAGCGCCTGGACCGAGCAGTACTTC.